This is a list of T cell receptor beta chains from one sample in a study of shared clonotypes between healthy human individuals. Assay used: immunoSEQ multiplex PCR; TCRdb lists only in-frame clones, some missing. The table lists around 1.9 million clones, approximately 92% of them singletons. The specimen was naive CD8+ T cells from PBMCs. Receptor source: a man aged 18 to 35 in good health. Some clones in this sample may be carry-over from other donors' samples. CDR3s include the opening cysteine and the closing phenylalanine or tryptophan. A D gene is named only where the DNA matches it firmly. Size is omitted from some rows. Given values are once, few, many or a class for expanded clones.

CDR3 DNA: TGTGCCAGCAGCTTTTGGGGGAGCTCCTACAATGAGCAGTTCTTC
CDR3 protein: CASSFWGSSYNEQFF
D gene: NA
V gene: TRBV7-8
J gene: TRBJ2-1
clone size: NA

CDR3 DNA: TGCGCCAGCAGCTTGACGGCTAGCGGGAGGGCCGGTCAGGGCACAGATACGCAGTATTTT
CDR3 protein: CASSLTASGRAGQGTDTQYF
D gene: TRBD2
V gene: TRBV5-1
J gene: TRBJ2-3
clone size: NA

CDR3 DNA: TGTGCCAGTAGTATCCGGGGTAGAGGGAGGCAGCCCCAGCATTTT
CDR3 protein: CASSIRGRGRQPQHF
D gene: NA
V gene: TRBV19
J gene: TRBJ1-5
clone size: few

CDR3 DNA: TGTGCCAGCAGCGTAGGACTAGCGGGAGGTGGGACCGGGGAGCTGTTTTTT
CDR3 protein: CASSVGLAGGGTGELFF
D gene: TRBD2
V gene: TRBV9
J gene: TRBJ2-2
clone size: NA

CDR3 DNA: TGTGCCAGCAGTGAAGTCGGGGGCGGGTATCAGCCCCAGCATTTT
CDR3 protein: CASSEVGGGYQPQHF
D gene: NA
V gene: TRBV2
J gene: TRBJ1-5
clone size: NA

CDR3 DNA: TGTGCCAGCAGCTTAGTTGAGGCTAGCGGGTACAATGAGCAGTTCTTC
CDR3 protein: CASSLVEASGYNEQFF
D gene: TRBD2
V gene: TRBV11-2
J gene: TRBJ2-1
clone size: once

CDR3 DNA: TGTGCCAGCAGCTTGGAGTTAGGTTACAGCCAAGCTTTCTTT
CDR3 protein: CASSLELGYSQAFF
D gene: NA
V gene: TRBV5-4
J gene: TRBJ1-1
clone size: NA

CDR3 DNA: TGCGCCAGCAGCCCCCTACGAAGCGCTAAAAACATTCAGTACTTC
CDR3 protein: CASSPLRSAKNIQYF
D gene: NA
V gene: TRBV4-1
J gene: TRBJ2-4
clone size: NA

CDR3 DNA: TGTGCCAGCAGCTTTCCAGGGGAGACCCAGTACTTC
CDR3 protein: CASSFPGETQYF
D gene: NA
V gene: TRBV7-9
J gene: TRBJ2-5
clone size: NA

CDR3 DNA: TGTGCCAGCAGCTCAAAAGGGGGCGGGTTGGAAAAACTGTTTTTT
CDR3 protein: CASSSKGGGLEKLFF
D gene: TRBD1
V gene: TRBV7-8
J gene: TRBJ1-4
clone size: NA

CDR3 DNA: TGTGCCAGCAGGTCGTTACAGGGGGCAGTTGAAGCTTTCTTT
CDR3 protein: CASRSLQGAVEAFF
D gene: TRBD1
V gene: TRBV9
J gene: TRBJ1-1
clone size: NA

CDR3 DNA: TGTGCCAGCAGTCTAGCACCCACGAACACCGGGGAGCTGTTTTTT
CDR3 protein: CASSLAPTNTGELFF
D gene: NA
V gene: TRBV27
J gene: TRBJ2-2
clone size: NA

CDR3 DNA: TGTGCCAGCAGTTTAATGCGGGAGGATTACACCGGGGAGCTGTTTTTT
CDR3 protein: CASSLMREDYTGELFF
D gene: TRBD2
V gene: TRBV28
J gene: TRBJ2-2
clone size: NA

CDR3 DNA: TGTGCCAGCAGCGTTAACAATGAGCAGTTCTTC
CDR3 protein: CASSVNNEQFF
D gene: NA
V gene: TRBV11-2
J gene: TRBJ2-1
clone size: NA

CDR3 DNA: TGCGCCAGCAGCGGGACAGGGACGGGTGAAAAACTGTTTTTT
CDR3 protein: CASSGTGTGEKLFF
D gene: TRBD1
V gene: TRBV5-1
J gene: TRBJ1-4
clone size: NA

CDR3 DNA: TGCGCCAGCAGCACGACAGGGAACACTGAAGCTTTCTTT
CDR3 protein: CASSTTGNTEAFF
D gene: NA
V gene: TRBV5-1
J gene: TRBJ1-1
clone size: NA

CDR3 DNA: TGTGCCAGCAGGCCCGGGACTAGCGGGAGGGAAGGATACTACGAGCAGTACTTC
CDR3 protein: CASRPGTSGREGYYEQYF
D gene: TRBD2
V gene: TRBV7-9
J gene: TRBJ2-7
clone size: once

CDR3 DNA: TGTGCCAGCAGCGCAAGGGACAGGGGTATGGAGACCCAGTACTTC
CDR3 protein: CASSARDRGMETQYF
D gene: TRBD1
V gene: TRBV9
J gene: TRBJ2-5
clone size: NA

CDR3 DNA: TGTGCCAGCAGTTTATTACAGGGGGCACCCTACGAGCAGTACTTC
CDR3 protein: CASSLLQGAPYEQYF
D gene: TRBD1
V gene: TRBV28
J gene: TRBJ2-7
clone size: NA

CDR3 DNA: TGTGCCAGTCGCTACAGGGGGCCCTCCTACGAGCAGTACTTC
CDR3 protein: CASRYRGPSYEQYF
D gene: TRBD1
V gene: TRBV27
J gene: TRBJ2-7
clone size: NA

CDR3 DNA: TGTGCCAGCCCCAAAAGTGGGCAGGGGAGAAGGACAGATACGCAGTATTTT
CDR3 protein: CASPKSGQGRRTDTQYF
D gene: NA
V gene: TRBV21-1
J gene: TRBJ2-3
clone size: once

CDR3 DNA: TGTGCCAGCAGCGACGCCGGCTATGGCTACACCTTC
CDR3 protein: CASSDAGYGYTF
D gene: NA
V gene: TRBV6-5
J gene: TRBJ1-2
clone size: NA

CDR3 DNA: TGTGCCAGCAGGATCTACAGGGGTCCCACTGAAGCTTTCTTT
CDR3 protein: CASRIYRGPTEAFF
D gene: TRBD1
V gene: TRBV6-1
J gene: TRBJ1-1
clone size: NA

CDR3 DNA: TGTGCCAGCAGCAGCCGGGACGGGGTCACAGATACGCAGTATTTT
CDR3 protein: CASSSRDGVTDTQYF
D gene: NA
V gene: TRBV7-9
J gene: TRBJ2-3
clone size: NA

CDR3 DNA: TGCGCCAGCAGCCAAGTTTCAGCCAAAAACATTCAGTACTTC
CDR3 protein: CASSQVSAKNIQYF
D gene: NA
V gene: TRBV4-1
J gene: TRBJ2-4
clone size: NA

CDR3 DNA: TGTGCCAGCAGCCCGCCTCGTGGGGCTGGAAACACCATATATTTT
CDR3 protein: CASSPPRGAGNTIYF
D gene: NA
V gene: TRBV9
J gene: TRBJ1-3
clone size: NA

CDR3 DNA: TGTGCCAGCAGCGTCGGGGCAGATACGCAGTATTTT
CDR3 protein: CASSVGADTQYF
D gene: NA
V gene: TRBV9
J gene: TRBJ2-3
clone size: NA

CDR3 DNA: TGTGCCAGCAAGAGACCCGGGACTAGCTATGAGCAGTTCTTC
CDR3 protein: CASKRPGTSYEQFF
D gene: TRBD2
V gene: TRBV27
J gene: TRBJ2-1
clone size: NA

CDR3 DNA: TGTGCCAGCAGCCCTGGCCCGACCTACAATGAGCAGTTCTTC
CDR3 protein: CASSPGPTYNEQFF
D gene: NA
V gene: TRBV7-9
J gene: TRBJ2-1
clone size: NA

CDR3 DNA: TGTGCCAGCAGTACCCGGGGGGGCACTGAAGCTTTCTTT
CDR3 protein: CASSTRGGTEAFF
D gene: NA
V gene: TRBV28
J gene: TRBJ1-1
clone size: NA

CDR3 DNA: TGCGCCAGCAGCCAAGATGCTGGACTAGCGGGAGTAACCTCCTACGAGCAGTACTTC
CDR3 protein: CASSQDAGLAGVTSYEQYF
D gene: TRBD2
V gene: TRBV4-1
J gene: TRBJ2-7
clone size: NA

CDR3 DNA: TGCGCCAGCAGCCAAGACGGGCAGCACACCGGGGAGCTGTTTTTT
CDR3 protein: CASSQDGQHTGELFF
D gene: NA
V gene: TRBV4-3
J gene: TRBJ2-2
clone size: few